The sequence of this T cell receptor beta chain was determined in a study of shared clonotypes between healthy human individuals. The study, taken as a whole, reports: Represented genetic and exposure-history diversity was restricted by having few donors.

Concerning this clone: The antigen remains undetermined.

Some clones are missing from TCRdb's copy, which holds only in-frame ones; the method was immunoSEQ multiplex PCR. The sample contains about 450,000 clones, 65% to 80% of which appear only once. V shed 1 base and J shed 0 bases, with 29 bases lying between them. Per germline, CDR1 SGHRS and CDR2 YFSETQ. The CDR3 length is 21 residues. The clonotype comes from a woman in her 40s in good health. Some clones in this sample may be carry-over from other donors' samples. Sequencing was performed on PBMCs. V and J are TRBV5-1 and TRBJ2-7; D possibly corresponds to TRBD2 (7 bases). The CDR3 DNA sequence: TGCGCCAGCAGCTTGTACATAGGGGGGGTTAGCGGGTCCTCCCTCTCCTACGAGCAGTACTTC. Translation: CASSLYIGGVSGSSLSYEQYF.